The present T cell receptor (beta chain) was sequenced within a study of blood T cells in healthy people across ages. In this sample, this clonotype turned up a few times. The CDR3 loop spans 10 amino acids. Trimming took off 3 bases at V and 6 bases at J, with 5 bases between the two ends. Per the germline V gene, CDR1 is DFQATT and CDR2 is SNEGSKA (reference sequence). Using a J-beta primer mix together with a sample-barcoded 5' primer, a second PCR was run for 7 to 11 cycles. TCRdb redid the calling of the 5' RACE reads with MiXCR, one entry per CDR3 protein. The table includes about 1.8 million distinct CDR3 sequences, about 49% detected once.

The sequencing sample was made of blood. This clonotype was sampled from a woman aged 40 to 50 in good health. V is TRBV20-1 and J is TRBJ2-5; unclear D gene. The chain's CDR3 is CSARTQTQYF. The CDR3 DNA reads as TGCAGTGCTAGGACACAGACCCAGTACTTC.